This TCR beta chain was captured by sequencing in a study of blood T cell repertoires in COVID-19. Study information: The study drew acute and convalescent COVID-19 samples from the United States, Italy and Spain.

Generated by immunoSEQ multiplex PCR, the TCRdb table keeps only in-frame clones and is missing some. Here the sample spans some 150,000 clones, approximately 84% being singletons. CDR3 length: 15 residues. The germline gives CDR1 MNHEY, CDR2 SMNVEV (reference sequence). V lost 7 bases, J lost 0 bases, and 15 bases lay in between. The study drew participants aged about 18 to 89 years from 20 to 30 US areas. This rearrangement joins TRBV27 to TRBJ1-1; tentative D call: TRBD1 (6 bases). The clonotype originates from a human donor with acute COVID-19. The donor label of this sample is uncertain. Source material: PBMCs or T cells enriched from blood (not recorded which). The CDR3 protein is CASTSGGLMNTEAFF. In nucleotides, the CDR3 is TGTGCCAGCACGAGCGGGGGGCTCATGAACACTGAAGCTTTCTTT.